The 7 T cell receptor beta chains in this list originate from one sample, sequenced in a study of OX40 agonist ivuxolimab in advanced cancers. The repertoire was sequenced with immunoSEQ multiplex PCR; TCRdb's copy has only in-frame clones and lacks some. Among more than 20,000 clones listed, 75% to 85% were seen once. The starting material was CD4+ or CD8+ T cells sorted from blood, obtained in a trial of the OX40 agonist ivuxolimab. The receptors were gathered from an adult with an advanced solid tumor such as melanoma, head and neck, liver or kidney cancer.

The chain carries TRBV28 and TRBJ1-2; D unresolved. This CDR3 has 14 residues. Germline values: CDR1 MDHEN, CDR2 SYDVKM. Trimming pared 4 bases from V and 8 bases from J, leaving 17 bases between. DNA for the CDR3: TGTGCCAGCAGTTATCTCGGACCTCAACCAGGCTACACCTTC. This gives the protein CASSYLGPQPGYTF.

This clone was seen only a few times. V is TRBV7-9 and J is TRBJ1-5; D might be TRBD1 (5 bases). The CDR3 has 12 residues. Trimming pared 4 bases from V and 5 bases from J, leaving 6 bases between. The germline gives CDR1 SEHNR, CDR2 FQNEAQ (reference sequence). DNA of the CDR3: TGTGCCAGCAGCTGGGGGGATCAGCCCCAGCATTTT. Translated: CASSWGDQPQHF. Combining the CDR3 with reference TRBV7-9 and TRBJ1-5 gives the whole variable domain DTGVSQNPRHKITKRGQNVTFRCDPISEHNRLYWYRQTLGQGPEFLTYFQNEAQLEKSRLLSDRFSAERPKGSFSTLEIQRTEQGDSAMYLCASSWGDQPQHFGDGTRLSIL.

The chain is built from TRBV7-7 and TRBJ1-1; D gene uncertain. This CDR3 has 13 residues. In germline, CDR1 is SSHAT, CDR2 FNYEAQ (reference sequence). Trimming cost V 5 bases and J 3 bases, with 10 bases left between them. CDR3 sequence: CASSKRRDTEAFF. CDR3 in DNA: TGTGCCAGCAGCAAACGGAGGGACACTGAAGCTTTCTTT.

The chain carries TRBV7-9 and TRBJ2-3; D gene ambiguous. CDR1 is SEHNR and CDR2 is FQNEAQ in the germline V gene (reference sequence). The CDR3 runs to 14 residues. The germline V and J ends were trimmed by 5 bases and 0 bases, with 9 bases remaining between them. CDR3 amino acids: CASSTPSSTDTQYF. For the CDR3, the DNA is TGTGCCAGCAGCACCCCGTCGAGCACAGATACGCAGTATTTT.

The chain employs TRBV30 and TRBJ2-7; 15 nucleotides align to TRBD2. The V gene's germline CDR1 is GTSNPN and CDR2 SVGIG (reference sequence). The V gene end was trimmed by 5 bases and the J gene end by 11 bases; junction bases not matched to a gene: 4. This CDR3 has 12 residues. The CDR3 DNA follows: TGTGCCTGGGGGACTAGCGGGAGGATCGAGTACTTC. Protein product: CAWGTSGRIEYF.

This rearrangement joins TRBV10-1 to TRBJ2-5; weak D call: TRBD1 (6 bases). This CDR3 spans 13 amino acids. Germline V lookup: CDR1 WNHNN, CDR2 SYGVQD (reference sequence). The V gene lost 5 bases and the J gene lost 5 bases, with 12 bases spanning the gap. The CDR3 loop is CASSSGVSETQYF. The CDR3 DNA reads as TGCGCCAGCAGTTCAGGGGTCTCGGAGACCCAGTACTTC.

The chain carries TRBV27 and TRBJ2-1; 14 nucleotides align to TRBD2. The CDR3 is 17 residues long. With 5 bases clipped from V and 4 bases from J, the junction kept 7 bases outside the gene matches. Germline V lookup: CDR1 MNHEY, CDR2 SMNVEV (reference sequence). The CDR3 nucleotides are TGTGCCAGCAGTATCGGACTAGCGGGGGGAGGATACAATGAGCAGTTCTTC. This codes for CASSIGLAGGGYNEQFF.